These T cell receptor beta chains were read from a single sample in a study of blood T cell repertoires in COVID-19. Sequenced by immunoSEQ multiplex PCR; TCRdb stores in-frame clones only, minus some. The sample has around 200,000 clones, approximately 80% seen once. Sequenced sample: PBMCs or T cells enriched from blood (not recorded which). The receptor source for this set is a woman aged 40-49 years with acute COVID-19. Both conserved end residues are part of each CDR3. The D gene is left open where the match is weak. Only part of the rows carry a size: once, few, many, or a class if the clone is expanded.

J gene | clone size | D gene | V gene | CDR3 protein | CDR3 DNA
TRBJ2-5 | NA | TRBD2 | TRBV27 | CASSLRWLAGVETQYF | TGTGCCAGCAGTTTAAGGTGGCTAGCGGGAGTAGAGACCCAGTACTTC
TRBJ1-1 | few | TRBD1 | TRBV27 | CASREDRRPNTEAFF | TGTGCCAGCAGGGAGGACAGGAGACCCAACACTGAAGCTTTCTTT
TRBJ1-5 | few | NA | TRBV7-2 | CASSLARGPNQPQHF | TGTGCCAGCAGCTTAGCGCGGGGCCCCAATCAGCCCCAGCATTTT
TRBJ2-7 | NA | NA | TRBV4-3 | CASSQDFAFSSYEQYF | TGCGCCAGCAGCCAAGATTTCGCGTTTAGCTCCTACGAGCAGTACTTC
TRBJ1-2 | NA | TRBD1 | TRBV10-3 | CAISESRTGGYGYTF | TGTGCCATCAGTGAGTCCCGGACAGGGGGATATGGCTACACCTTC
TRBJ1-2 | NA | NA | TRBV11-2 | CASSSGPGNYGYTF | TGTGCCAGCAGCTCTGGCCCGGGGAACTATGGCTACACCTTC
TRBJ1-5 | NA | TRBD1 | TRBV30 | CAWSSDRGYQPQHF | TGTGCCTGGAGTTCAGACAGGGGATATCAGCCCCAGCATTTT
TRBJ2-7 | NA | TRBD2 | TRBV6-5 | CASSVGLAGMYEQYF | TGTGCCAGCAGCGTGGGACTAGCGGGAATGTACGAGCAGTACTTC
TRBJ2-3 | NA | NA | TRBV27 | CASRIRGTGDTSADTQYF | TGTGCCAGCAGAATACGGGGGACGGGGGATACTAGTGCAGATACGCAGTATTTT
TRBJ1-2 | NA | TRBD1 | TRBV19 | CASTTGASGNYGYTF | TGTGCCAGTACCACAGGGGCGAGTGGGAACTATGGCTACACCTTC
TRBJ2-7 | NA | TRBD1 | TRBV28 | CASRRQGGANEQYF | TGTGCCAGCAGGAGACAGGGGGGGGCCAACGAGCAGTACTTC
TRBJ2-7 | NA | NA | TRBV19 | CASSTPDSAQYF | TGTGCCAGTAGTACCCCGGACAGTGCGCAGTACTTC
TRBJ2-3 | NA | TRBD1 | TRBV5-1 | CASSRTGGYTDTQYF | TGCGCCAGCAGCAGGACAGGGGGCTATACAGATACGCAGTATTTT
TRBJ2-1 | NA | NA | TRBV5-4 | CASSFRREQFF | TGTGCCAGCAGCTTTCGGAGAGAGCAGTTCTTC
TRBJ1-6 | NA | NA | TRBV2 | CASRQASSYNSPLHF | TGTGCCAGCCGACAGGCGAGCTCCTATAATTCACCCCTCCACTTT
TRBJ1-4 | many | NA | TRBV11-2 | CASSLDPTTNEKLFF | TGTGCCAGCAGCTTAGATCCCACAACTAATGAAAAACTGTTTTTT
TRBJ2-7 | many | NA | TRBV28 | CASRWPEGYEQYF | TGTGCCAGCCGGTGGCCCGAGGGCTACGAGCAGTACTTC
TRBJ2-5 | once | NA | TRBV28 | CASSFGTPSLKNQYF | TGTGCCAGCAGTTTTGGGACTCCCTCCTTAAAGAACCAGTACTTC
TRBJ2-2 | once | TRBD2 | TRBV7-2 | CASSRRVAGDGSGELFF | TGTGCCAGCAGCCGCCGGGTAGCGGGAGATGGGTCCGGGGAGCTGTTTTTT
TRBJ1-2 | NA | TRBD1 | TRBV7-2 | CASSVGTGRSYTF | TGTGCCAGCAGCGTTGGGACAGGAAGGTCCTACACCTTC
TRBJ2-7 | NA | NA | TRBV5-1 | CASSLDGGREYEQYF | TGCGCCAGCAGCTTGGACGGGGGGCGGGAGTACGAGCAGTACTTC
TRBJ2-2 | NA | TRBD1 | TRBV5-1 | CASSAEGQAAGELFF | TGCGCCAGCAGCGCGGAGGGACAGGCGGCCGGGGAGCTGTTTTTT
TRBJ1-2 | NA | NA | TRBV28 | CASSSEDSNYGYTF | TGTGCCAGCAGTTCCGAGGACTCTAACTATGGCTACACCTTC
TRBJ1-5 | NA | TRBD1 | TRBV12-3/TRBV12-4 | CASTRGGTQPQHF | TGTGCCAGCACCCGAGGGGGCACGCAGCCCCAGCATTTT
TRBJ1-2 | NA | NA | TRBV9 | CASSDRTAFSYGYTF | TGTGCCAGCAGCGATCGGACAGCCTTCAGCTATGGCTACACCTTC
TRBJ2-2 | NA | NA | TRBV9 | CASSVEAGGRADSTGELFF | TGTGCCAGCAGCGTCGAGGCCGGGGGTAGGGCGGATAGCACCGGGGAGCTGTTTTTT
TRBJ2-7 | NA | NA | TRBV14 | CASSQSRARPQQYF | TGTGCCAGCAGCCAAAGCAGGGCCCGACCCCAGCAGTACTTC
TRBJ2-1 | many | NA | TRBV7-9 | CASSFPGLDEQFF | TGTGCCAGCAGCTTCCCAGGGTTGGATGAGCAGTTCTTC
TRBJ1-6 | once | TRBD1 | TRBV28 | CASSLLGTVNSPLHF | TGTGCCAGCAGTTTACTCGGGACAGTGAATTCACCCCTCCACTTT
TRBJ1-3 | NA | NA | TRBV5-1 | CASSLAGGRTGNTIYF | TGCGCCAGCAGCCTAGCAGGAGGGAGAACTGGAAACACCATATATTTT
TRBJ1-2 | NA | NA | TRBV4-3 | CASSQQGRSYGYTF | TGCGCCAGCAGCCAACAGGGGCGCAGTTATGGCTACACCTTC
TRBJ1-4 | NA | NA | TRBV3-1/TRBV3-2 | CASSQFTGGASNEKLFF | TGTGCCAGCAGCCAATTCACCGGCGGAGCATCTAATGAAAAACTGTTTTTT
TRBJ2-1 | NA | NA | TRBV9 | CASSVISDSYNEQFF | TGTGCCAGCAGCGTAATCTCTGACAGCTACAATGAGCAGTTCTTC
TRBJ2-3 | NA | TRBD2 | TRBV7-2 | CASSFPSGSTDTQYF | TGTGCCAGCAGCTTCCCTAGCGGAAGCACAGATACGCAGTATTTT
TRBJ1-2 | NA | NA | TRBV25-1 | CASSEFNTYGYTF | TGTGCCAGCAGTGAATTCAACACATATGGCTACACCTTC
TRBJ1-1 | NA | NA | TRBV11-2 | CASSFGTTNTEAFF | TGTGCCAGCAGCTTTGGGACAACGAACACTGAAGCTTTCTTT
TRBJ1-2 | NA | TRBD1 | TRBV18 | CASDNSGGGYTF | TGTGCCAGCGATAACTCAGGGGGCGGCTACACCTTC
TRBJ1-2 | NA | NA | TRBV6-5 | CASSLLGDWGYTF | TGTGCCAGCAGCCTTCTGGGGGACTGGGGCTACACCTTC
TRBJ2-7 | NA | NA | TRBV6-1 | CASSFAAGYEQYF | TGTGCCAGCAGTTTTGCAGCGGGCTACGAGCAGTACTTC
TRBJ1-6 | few | NA | TRBV19 | CASSIEPGRQSPLHF | TGTGCCAGTAGTATAGAACCGGGGAGGCAATCACCCCTCCACTTT
TRBJ1-1 | NA | NA | TRBV6-2/TRBV6-3 | CASSATGNTEAFF | TGTGCCAGCAGCGCGACAGGGAACACTGAAGCTTTCTTT
TRBJ1-1 | NA | NA | TRBV7-6 | CASSLEETTEAFF | TGTGCCAGCAGCTTAGAAGAGACAACTGAAGCTTTCTTT
TRBJ1-5 | NA | NA | TRBV2 | CASSRSGAAQPQHF | TGTGCCAGCAGTCGTTCAGGGGCTGCTCAGCCCCAGCATTTT
TRBJ2-4 | NA | NA | TRBV30 | CAVWQGLNIQYF | TGTGCCGTGTGGCAGGGCCTAAACATTCAGTACTTC
TRBJ1-4 | NA | TRBD1 | TRBV11-3 | CASSLVWYRGRTNEKLFF | TGTGCCAGCAGCTTAGTTTGGTACAGGGGTAGGACTAATGAAAAACTGTTTTTT
TRBJ1-1 | NA | NA | TRBV18 | CASSPRLPGLVNTEAFF | TGTGCCAGCTCACCACGGTTACCGGGACTGGTGAACACTGAAGCTTTCTTT
TRBJ2-7 | few | TRBD1 | TRBV3-1/TRBV3-2 | CASSHRGREQYF | TGTGCCAGCAGCCACAGGGGGCGCGAGCAGTACTTC
TRBJ1-5 | NA | NA | TRBV3-1/TRBV3-2 | CASGPLNYQPQHF | TGTGCCAGCGGGCCATTAAATTATCAGCCCCAGCATTTT
TRBJ2-7 | NA | TRBD1 | TRBV11-2 | CASSSRWGTGGDEQYF | TGTGCCAGCAGCTCACGCTGGGGGACAGGGGGTGACGAGCAGTACTTC